The 25 T cell receptor beta chains below were found in one sample sequenced in a study of T cells in Graves' hyperthyroidism and ophthalmopathy. There were TCR beta CDR3 regions amplified from RNA transcripts. The HTBI primer set was used in a first-round RT-PCR of the TCR CDR3. TCRdb reprocessed the multiplex PCR reads via MiXCR and lists one record per CDR3 protein. The data contain 450,000 to 700,000 distinct CDR3 sequences, around 45% of them seen just once; the ten biggest clones take up roughly 19%. Input material: peripheral blood or thyroid tissue (not recorded which). These receptor sequences come from an adult woman with Graves' disease, either hyperthyroidism or ophthalmopathy (not recorded which).

In this sample, this clonotype turned up many times. This chain uses TRBV19 with TRBJ1-3; 12 bases line up with TRBD1. The V segment lost 5 bases and the J segment 4 bases; nucleotides outside the gene matches: 6. The CDR3 has 16 residues. Looked up from germline, CDR1 is LNHDA and CDR2 is SQIVND (reference sequence). The CDR3 DNA follows: TGTGCCAGTAGTTACCGGGACAGGGGGCTCGGAAACACCATATATTTT. Amino acids: CASSYRDRGLGNTIYF.

The gene calls are TRBV7-2 and TRBJ2-2; D unclear. Germline CDR1 is SGHTA and CDR2 is FQGNSA. With 3 bases removed from V and 6 bases from J, the gap between germline ends came to 11 bases. This CDR3 is 14 amino acids long. DNA for the CDR3: TGTGCCAGCAGCTTGGAGTGGGCAGCCGGGGAGCTGTTTTTT. Protein sequence: CASSLEWAAGELFF.

Ten or more counts support this clonotype. V is TRBV15 and J is TRBJ1-3, with unresolved D. CDR1 LNHNV and CDR2 YYDKDF come from the germline V gene (reference sequence). V was cut by 5 bases and J by 4 bases, with 12 bases left in between. The CDR3 totals 14 residues. CDR3 coding DNA: TGTGCCACCAGCTTCACTACTCGGGGAAACACCATATATTTT. Amino acids: CATSFTTRGNTIYF.

This chain uses TRBV2 with TRBJ2-2; D unresolved. The germline V gene has CDR1 SNHLY and CDR2 FYNNEI. Between the trimmed V and J ends, which lost 7 bases and 4 bases, there was a span of 7 bases. The length of the CDR3 is 12 residues. CDR3 amino acids: CASKPFTGELFF. As DNA, the CDR3 is TGTGCCAGCAAACCTTTCACCGGGGAGCTGTTTTTT.

This clonotype was detected many times. The genes are TRBV19 and TRBJ1-6; D is uncertain. There are 14 residues in the CDR3. Germline CDR1 is LNHDA and CDR2 is SQIVND (reference sequence). V was trimmed by 6 bases and J by 8 bases, leaving 14 bases between them. Here the CDR3 reads CASSQTSIDSPLHF. CDR3 bases: TGTGCCAGTAGCCAAACATCCATCGATTCACCCCTCCACTTT.

This clonotype was counted between two and nine times. Mismatch with germline at one junction end may stem from a read error. This chain joins TRBV20-1 and TRBJ2-6; 15 positions agree with TRBD2. CDR1 is DFQATT and CDR2 is SNEGSKA in the germline V gene (reference sequence). This CDR3 has 16 amino acids. CDR3 sequence reads: CSALPRTSGRAYVLTF. CDR3 in DNA: TGCAGTGCTCTTCCAAGGACTAGCGGGAGGGCCTACGTCCTGACTTTC.

This clonotype came up once. The rearrangement uses TRBV6-1 and TRBJ1-6; no clear D gene. The V and J ends lost 5 bases and 10 bases respectively, with 12 bases between them. In germline, CDR1 is MNHNS, CDR2 SASEGT. The CDR3 is 13 amino acids. Written as DNA, the CDR3 is TGTGCCAGCAGTCCCATGTCTGAATCACCCCTCCACTTT. Amino acid sequence: CASSPMSESPLHF.

This clonotype has a count of ten or more. The rearrangement links TRBV5-5 to TRBJ2-5; a weak D match, TRBD2 (6 bases). The germline CDR1 and CDR2 sequences are SGHKS and YYEKEE (reference sequence). The CDR3 runs 14 residues. With 3 bases removed from V and 5 bases from J, the gap between germline ends came to 14 bases. The CDR3 coding sequence is TGTGCCAGCAGCTACGACCTCCGGGGGGAGACCCAGTACTTC. The encoded protein is CASSYDLRGETQYF.

This clonotype came up many times. The rearrangement joins TRBV28 to TRBJ1-6; D is perhaps TRBD1 (5 bases). Trimming cost V 4 bases and J 6 bases, with 10 bases left between them. The CDR3 spans 14 residues. Germline V gives CDR1 MDHEN, CDR2 SYDVKM. CDR3 nucleotide sequence: TGTGCCAGCAGTTGGAGGGGACCTAATTCACCCCTCCACTTT. Its translation is CASSWRGPNSPLHF.

The chain joins TRBV10-3 to TRBJ2-7; the D gene could be TRBD1 or TRBD2 (5 bases each). The CDR3 extends over 14 amino acids. Trimming removed 2 bases at V and 1 base at J, with 9 bases between. The germline V gene encodes CDR1 ENHRY and CDR2 SYGVKD. The CDR3 loop is CAISEEGISYEQYF. The CDR3, as DNA: TGTGCCATCAGTGAGGAGGGGATTTCCTACGAGCAGTACTTC.

This clonotype was observed many times. The chain employs TRBV7-9 and TRBJ1-3; D is unclear. This CDR3 region has 17 residues. V was pared by 1 base and J by 0 bases, with 13 bases between. Germline loops: CDR1 SEHNR, CDR2 FQNEAQ (reference sequence). Here the CDR3 DNA reads TGTGCCAGCAGCTTAGGGCGGGGTGTGATCTCTGGAAACACCATATATTTT. This translates into CASSLGRGVISGNTIYF.

The V call is TRBV6-2 or TRBV6-3, the J call TRBJ1-5; D might be TRBD1 (5 bases). V was clipped by 7 bases and J by 1 base, with 11 bases between them. CDR3 length: 14 residues. Looked up from germline, CDR1 is MNHEY and CDR2 is SVGEGT. CDR3 sequence reads: CASKTAGSNQPQHF. CDR3 nucleotide sequence: TGTGCCAGCAAGACTGCAGGGAGCAATCAGCCCCAGCATTTT.

This rearrangement joins TRBV7-8 to TRBJ2-5, with 11 nucleotides matching TRBD2. There are 18 residues in the CDR3. The V gene's germline CDR1 is SGHVS and CDR2 FQNEAQ. The junction had 12 bases not matched to a gene; V was cut back by 1 base and J by 5 bases. The CDR3 loop is CASSLVVAGGPGHETQYF. The CDR3 DNA sequence: TGTGCCAGCAGCTTAGTGGTAGCGGGAGGGCCGGGTCACGAGACCCAGTACTTC. The entire variable domain, with the rest obtained from reference TRBV7-8 and TRBJ2-5, is as follows: GAGVSQSPRYKVAKRGQDVALRCDPISGHVSLFWYQQALGQGPEFLTYFQNEAQLDKSGLPSDRFFAERPEGSVSTLKIQRTQQEDSAVYLCASSLVVAGGPGHETQYFGPGTRLLVL.

In DNA, the CDR3 is TGTGCCAGCAGTGAACAACAGCTCTATGGCTACACCTTC. It yields the protein CASSEQQLYGYTF. The rearrangement joins TRBV7-9 to TRBJ1-2; D remains unclear. The V gene's germline CDR1 is SEHNR and CDR2 FQNEAQ (reference sequence). The CDR3 runs 13 residues. The germline V and J ends were trimmed by 6 bases and 4 bases, with 12 bases remaining between them.

The chain carries TRBV7-3 and TRBJ1-5; D gene unclear. Germline lookup yields CDR1 SGHTA and CDR2 FQGTGA. Trimming left V 5 bases short and J 6 bases short, with 11 bases between. This CDR3 region has 13 residues. In DNA form, the CDR3 reads TGTGCCAGCAGCCCGCTCCCGGCTCAGCCCCAGCATTTT. This translates into CASSPLPAQPQHF.

V and J are TRBV5-1 and TRBJ2-5; D is unclear. V dropped 6 bases and J dropped 1 base, with 13 bases sitting between them. Looked up from germline, CDR1 is SGHRS and CDR2 is YFSETQ. The CDR3 has 14 residues. The CDR3 coding sequence is TGCGCCAGCACCCCAACGCAACTCCAAGAGACCCAGTACTTC. This codes for CASTPTQLQETQYF.

This clonotype was counted many times. This chain joins TRBV5-1 and TRBJ2-7; 13 positions match TRBD2. The germline gives CDR1 SGHRS, CDR2 YFSETQ. The CDR3 is 16 amino acids. With 3 bases clipped from V and 2 bases from J, the junction kept 5 bases outside the gene matches. In DNA, the CDR3 is TGCGCCAGCAGCTCATCAACTAGCGGGAGGGCCTACGAGCAGTACTTC. Its translation is CASSSSTSGRAYEQYF.

This clonotype was recorded at least ten times. The chain recombines TRBV20-1 with TRBJ1-2; D unresolved. The CDR3 has 14 residues. From germline, CDR1 is DFQATT and CDR2 SNEGSKA (reference sequence). V was trimmed by 8 bases and J by 0 bases, leaving 16 bases between them. CDR3 nucleotide sequence: TGCAGTAGTAGACCCCAATCAGCTAACTATGGCTACACCTTC. Amino acids: CSSRPQSANYGYTF.

In its sample, this clonotype was seen once. A read error is possible here, since a much larger clone lies one base away. The rearrangement joins TRBV5-6 to TRBJ2-7, with 7 nucleotides matching TRBD1. Per the germline V gene, CDR1 is SGHDT and CDR2 is YYEEEE. CDR3 length: 16 residues. The CDR3 DNA sequence: TGTGCCGGCAGCTTGGCCATTCACAGGGGCGTTGTCGAGCAGTACTTC. Protein sequence: CAGSLAIHRGVVEQYF.

The gene calls are TRBV25-1 and TRBJ1-2; a possible D gene is TRBD1 (6 bases). This CDR3 spans 13 amino acids. V was pared by 7 bases and J by 6 bases, with 15 bases between. The germline CDR1 and CDR2 sequences are MGHDK and SYGVNS. The CDR3 spells CASTPGGLDGYTF. The DNA for the CDR3 is TGTGCCAGCACCCCGGGGGGCTTGGATGGCTACACCTTC.

The chain carries TRBV10-3 and TRBJ1-2; TRBD1 matches at 7 bases. V lost 4 bases to trimming and J lost 8 bases; unmatched junction nucleotides: 22. CDR1 and CDR2 (germline): ENHRY, SYGVKD. CDR3 length: 18 residues. Here the CDR3 DNA reads TGTGCCATCAGTGCTTTGAGGGGCAGCAACCGACAGGGTGGGGGCTACACCTTC. Its protein is CAISALRGSNRQGGGYTF.

The chain carries TRBV19 and TRBJ2-1; 7 positions match TRBD1. Germline V lookup: CDR1 LNHDA, CDR2 SQIVND (reference sequence). Trimming removed 7 bases from V and 3 bases from J; junction bases left unmatched: 18. The CDR3 has 18 amino acids. CDR3 residues: CASNPGQSPTFDYNEQFF. CDR3 DNA sequence: TGTGCCAGTAATCCGGGACAGTCTCCTACCTTCGACTACAATGAGCAGTTCTTC.

V usage is TRBV7-9 and J usage is TRBJ2-7; D gene unclear. Judging by the DNA end, TRBJ2-1 fits better; the J call may be wrong. There are 15 residues in the CDR3. Germline assignment: CDR1 SEHNR and CDR2 FQNEAQ (reference sequence). CDR3 protein: CASSFLTSSYNEQFF. DNA for the CDR3: TGTGCCAGCAGCTTCCTGACAAGCTCCTACAATGAGCAGTTCTTC.

This chain links TRBV5-6 with TRBJ2-5; no definite D call. V dropped 5 bases and J dropped 11 bases, with 7 bases sitting between them. There are 9 residues in the CDR3. Looked up from germline, CDR1 is SGHDT and CDR2 is YYEEEE. CDR3 coding DNA: TGTGCCAGCAGACCCGGACAGTACTTC. This sequence encodes CASRPGQYF.

The chain joins TRBV30 to TRBJ1-3, with D unresolved. The germline gives CDR1 GTSNPN, CDR2 SVGIG (reference sequence). The CDR3 totals 15 residues. V gave up 0 bases and J gave up 0 bases, with 9 bases separating them. This CDR3 is CAWSVSGNSGNTIYF. CDR3 in DNA: TGTGCCTGGAGTGTCTCCGGGAACTCTGGAAACACCATATATTTT.